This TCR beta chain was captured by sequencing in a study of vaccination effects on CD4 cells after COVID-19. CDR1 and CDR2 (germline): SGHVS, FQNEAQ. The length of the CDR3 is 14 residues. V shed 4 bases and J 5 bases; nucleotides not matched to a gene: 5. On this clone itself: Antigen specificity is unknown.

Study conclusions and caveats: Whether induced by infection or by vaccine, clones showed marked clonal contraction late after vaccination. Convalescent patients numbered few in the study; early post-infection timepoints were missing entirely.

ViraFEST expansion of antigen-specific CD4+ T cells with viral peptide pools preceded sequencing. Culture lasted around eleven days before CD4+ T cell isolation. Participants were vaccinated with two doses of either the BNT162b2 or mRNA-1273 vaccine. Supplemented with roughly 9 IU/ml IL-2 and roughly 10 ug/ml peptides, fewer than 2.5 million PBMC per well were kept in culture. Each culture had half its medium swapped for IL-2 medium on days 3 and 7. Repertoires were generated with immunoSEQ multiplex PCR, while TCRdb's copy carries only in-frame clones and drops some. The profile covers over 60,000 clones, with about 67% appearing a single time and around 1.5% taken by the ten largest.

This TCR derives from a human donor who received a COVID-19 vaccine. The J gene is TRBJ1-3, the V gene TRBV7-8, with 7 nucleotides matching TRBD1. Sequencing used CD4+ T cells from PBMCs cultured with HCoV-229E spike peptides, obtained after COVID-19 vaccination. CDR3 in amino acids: CASSYGTVRNTIYF. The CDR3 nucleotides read TGTGCCAGCAGCTACGGGACAGTACGAAACACCATATATTTT.